Shown below are 15 T cell receptor beta chains from a single sample sequenced in a study of T cell responses to AZD1222 COVID-19 vaccine. The assay was immunoSEQ multiplex PCR, and TCRdb's table has in-frame clones only and misses some. Among 95,000 to 150,000 clones, 90% were seen once, and the ten largest hold approximately 7.5%. The sequencing here drew on peripheral blood, taken on day 0 of AZD1222 vaccination. The receptors derive from an adult in good health.

The V call is TRBV6-2 or TRBV6-3, the J call TRBJ2-1; D not resolved. CDR3 length equals 12 residues. The germline V and J ends were trimmed by 2 bases and 9 bases, with 8 bases remaining between them. CDR1 is MNHEY and CDR2 is SVGEGT in the germline V gene. CDR3 loop: CASSYAQTEQFF. CDR3 bases: TGTGCCAGCAGTTACGCCCAGACTGAGCAGTTCTTC.

V usage is TRBV10-3 and J usage is TRBJ2-6; D uncertain. In germline, CDR1 is ENHRY, CDR2 SYGVKD. This CDR3 is built from 17 residues. Trimming cost V 0 bases and J 0 bases, with 9 bases left between them. The CDR3: CAISESGPTSGANVLTF. CDR3 bases: TGTGCCATCAGTGAGTCCGGGCCGACCTCTGGGGCCAACGTCCTGACTTTC.

The rearrangement uses TRBV7-9 and TRBJ2-5, with TRBD2 matching 7 bases. Germline CDR1 SEHNR, CDR2 FQNEAQ (reference sequence). J gave up 2 bases and V 4 bases, and 7 bases lay outside the gene matches. The CDR3 contains 15 residues. This CDR3 is CASSSGLEKQETQYF. CDR3 DNA sequence: TGTGCCAGCAGCTCCGGACTAGAGAAACAAGAGACCCAGTACTTC.

This chain connects TRBV5-6 to TRBJ1-2; possible D gene TRBD1, 5 bases. V lost 1 base and J 6 bases, leaving 10 bases between the germline ends. This CDR3 comprises 13 residues. Germline CDR1 and CDR2: SGHDT and YYEEEE. CDR3 amino acids: CASSLNRKHGYTF. CDR3 DNA sequence: TGTGCCAGCAGCTTGAACAGGAAGCATGGCTACACCTTC. Full variable domain (missing parts from reference TRBV5-6 and TRBJ1-2): DAGVTQSPTHLIKTRGQQVTLRCSPKSGHDTVSWYQQALGQGPQFIFQYYEEEERQRGNFPDRFSGHQFPNYSSELNVNALLLGDSALYLCASSLNRKHGYTFGSGTRLTVV.

The genes are TRBV9 and TRBJ1-1; 8 bases are shared with TRBD1. With V trimmed by 7 bases and J by 1 base, 12 bases remained unmatched. The CDR3 is 16 residues long. Germline loops: CDR1 SGDLS, CDR2 YYNGEE. CDR3 sequence reads: CASELPVGTGNTEAFF. The CDR3 DNA reads as TGTGCCAGCGAACTCCCGGTAGGGACAGGGAACACTGAAGCTTTCTTT.

The CDR3 loop is CASSLWATGSDQPQHF. The CDR3 DNA reads as TGTGCCAGCAGTTTATGGGCCACAGGGAGCGATCAGCCCCAGCATTTT. This sequence joins TRBV27 and TRBJ1-5, with D possibly being TRBD1 (6 bases). The V end was cut by 1 base, the J end by 5 bases, with 15 bases between. There are 16 residues in the CDR3. The germline V gene has CDR1 MNHEY and CDR2 SMNVEV (reference sequence).

The chain uses TRBV11-3 and TRBJ1-1; the D is unclear. The CDR3 extends over 13 amino acids. The V end lost 5 bases, the J end lost 5 bases, and 12 bases lay between the germline ends. CDR1 is SGHNT, CDR2 YENEEA, per germline. CDR3 loop: CASSRNPRTEAFF. CDR3 nucleotide sequence: TGTGCCAGCAGCCGTAACCCTAGGACTGAAGCTTTCTTT.

V and J are TRBV7-2 and TRBJ2-1, with 9 positions matching TRBD1. The CDR3 loop spans 15 amino acids. Germline loops: CDR1 SGHTA, CDR2 FQGNSA. Trimming at V came to 5 bases and at J to 4 bases, leaving 6 bases not matched to a gene. CDR3 DNA sequence: TGTGCCAGCAGCCCACAACAGGGGGCTTACAATGAGCAGTTCTTC. This sequence encodes CASSPQQGAYNEQFF.

This sequence joins TRBV18 and TRBJ1-3, with D perhaps matching TRBD1 (6 bases). The V end was cut by 2 bases, the J end by 0 bases, with 26 bases between. Germline V gives CDR1 KGHSH, CDR2 LQKENI. The CDR3 totals 21 residues. CDR3 region: CASSPYPAQSYGQFSGNTIYF. Here the CDR3 DNA reads TGTGCCAGCTCACCATACCCGGCCCAGAGTTACGGACAGTTCTCTGGAAACACCATATATTTT.

J is TRBJ2-4 and V is TRBV12-3 or TRBV12-4; D might be TRBD2 (6 bases). The V gene lost 8 bases and the J gene lost 5 bases, with 13 bases spanning the gap. The CDR3 length is 13 residues. The CDR3 spells CASRGTGQNIQYF. The CDR3 DNA sequence: TGTGCCAGCCGGGGGACGGGGCAAAACATTCAGTACTTC.

This chain connects TRBV3-1 (or the pseudogene TRBV3-2) to TRBJ2-1, with TRBD2 as a possible D gene (6 bases). The germline V gene has CDR1 LGHDT and CDR2 YNNKEL (reference sequence). Trimming took off 0 bases at V and 8 bases at J, with 11 bases between the two ends. The length of the CDR3 is 14 residues. The CDR3 protein is CASSQESRGYEQFF. CDR3 nucleotide sequence: TGTGCCAGCAGCCAAGAATCCCGGGGGTATGAGCAGTTCTTC.

The chain is built from TRBV6-5 and TRBJ2-1; TRBD2 matches at 11 bases. The J segment lost 5 bases and the V segment lost 1 base, leaving 4 bases of the junction unmatched. CDR3 length equals 16 residues. CDR1 and CDR2 (germline): MNHEY, SVGAGI. The CDR3 coding sequence is TGTGCCAGCAGTTACTTAGCGGGAGGGGCAAACAATGAGCAGTTCTTC. It yields the protein CASSYLAGGANNEQFF.

This chain joins TRBV7-9 and TRBJ2-2, with D perhaps matching TRBD1 (6 bases). This CDR3 has 16 residues. Trimming took 5 bases from V and 4 from J, leaving 17 bases between them. Germline assignment: CDR1 SEHNR and CDR2 FQNEAQ (reference sequence). CDR3 nucleotide sequence: TGTGCCAGCAGCGAGGTGAGGGGGTGGAGCACCGGGGAGCTGTTTTTT. It specifies CASSEVRGWSTGELFF.

This chain joins TRBV25-1 and TRBJ2-3, with D uncertain. Deletions cut 6 bases from V and 4 bases from J, with 8 bases between. This CDR3 spans 12 amino acids. The V gene's germline CDR1 is MGHDK and CDR2 SYGVNS. DNA for the CDR3: TGTGCCAGCAGGGAGAGCTCAGATACGCAGTATTTT. Translation gives CASRESSDTQYF.

The chain is built from TRBV30 and TRBJ2-5, with a possible D match to TRBD1 (5 bases). V gave up 4 bases and J gave up 3 bases, with 12 bases separating them. This CDR3 spans 13 amino acids. Germline V CDR1 and CDR2: GTSNPN, SVGIG (reference sequence). The CDR3 reads CAWKGAGKETQYF. Here the CDR3 DNA reads TGTGCCTGGAAAGGGGCAGGGAAAGAGACCCAGTACTTC.